This TCR beta chain was sequenced during a study of vaccination effects on CD4 cells after COVID-19. With 9 bases clipped from V and 1 base from J, the junction kept 3 bases outside the gene matches. Germline CDR1 is SNHLY and CDR2 is FYNNEI. CDR3 length equals 13 residues. Before sequencing, viral peptide pools were used by the ViraFEST assay to expand antigen-specific CD4+ T cells. Investigators separated out CD4+ T cells once more than nine days of culture had passed. BNT162b2 vaccine or mRNA-1273 vaccine was given to participants in two doses. After approximately 2 million PBMC were placed in each well, they were cultured with about 10 IU/ml IL-2 and approximately 10 ug/ml peptides. The table came from immunoSEQ multiplex PCR; TCRdb's copy has only in-frame clones and leaves some out. The sample has 65,000 to 75,000 clones; 70% to 75% are singletons. A remark on this clone: Its target is unknown.

This TCR was recovered from a human donor who received a COVID-19 vaccine. This chain connects TRBV2 to TRBJ2-3; 8 nucleotides agree with TRBD1. The specimen was CD4+ T cells from PBMCs cultured with HCoV-229E spike peptides, collected after COVID-19 vaccination. CDR3 coding DNA: TGTGCCAGAGCACAGGGGGGCACAGATACGCAGTATTTT. This sequence encodes CARAQGGTDTQYF. The variable domain in full, completed from reference TRBV2 and TRBJ2-3, reads EPEVTQTPSHQVTQMGQEVILRCVPISNHLYFYWYRQILGQKVEFLVSFYNNEISEKSEIFDDQFSVERPDGSNFTLKIRSTKLEDSAMYFCARAQGGTDTQYFGPGTRLTVL.